This paragraph reports one T cell receptor beta chain. No antigen is known for it. TCRdb ran MiXCR on the 5' RACE reads and lists one entry per CDR3 protein. The sample shows 470,000 or so distinct CDR3 sequences, around 26% of them seen only once. The length of the CDR3 is 19 residues. Looked up from germline, CDR1 is KGHDR and CDR2 is SFDVKD. V dropped 5 bases and J dropped 3; count of bases not matched to a gene: 8. These data originate in a study of CD8 T cells in ankylosing spondylitis. Study observations and caveats: It appeared that ankylosing spondylitis blood was characterized by a TCR beta motif of several highly homologous variants. Clones linked to disease were reported to show significant enrichment in matched ankylosing spondylitis synovial fluid. Clones linked with disease were CD8+ and fairly uncommon in the peripheral blood.

This rearrangement joins TRBV24-1 to TRBJ2-2, with 16 nucleotides matching TRBD2. The source of this sequence is a male donor with ankylosing spondylitis. The specimen sequenced was blood, either unsorted or a sorted T cell fraction (not recorded which). CDR3 amino acids: CATSGPGLAGGPDTGELFF. The CDR3 DNA is TGTGCCACCAGTGGTCCGGGACTAGCGGGAGGGCCGGACACCGGGGAGCTGTTTTTT.